These 6 T cell receptor beta chains were sequenced from one sample in a study of T cells expressing NK-cell markers. TCRdb processed the 5' RACE reads again and assigns one entry to each CDR3 protein, with no DNA. Its table lists approximately 460,000 distinct CDR3 sequences. The material sequenced was blood T cells: a sorted CD56 or NKG2C T cell subset, CD4+ or CD8+ T cells, or bulk PBMC T cells (not recorded which). These receptors were collected from a woman aged 18 to 75 in good health.

This chain connects TRBV18 to TRBJ1-6. The CDR3 totals 16 residues. Germline V gives CDR1 KGHSH, CDR2 LQKENI. The CDR3 sequence is CASSPRSDVLHSPLHF.

This chain joins TRBV5-1 and TRBJ2-7. Per germline, CDR1 SGHRS and CDR2 YFSETQ. The length of the CDR3 is 14 residues. The CDR3 is CASSLVDGSYEQYF.

The chain employs TRBV20-1 and TRBJ1-2. Germline CDR1 is DFQATT and CDR2 is SNEGSKA (reference sequence). CDR3 length: 15 amino acids. CDR3 in amino acids: CSARDSGGTNYGYTF.

The rearrangement links TRBV30 to TRBJ1-2; there is no DNA to check the TCRdb D call of TRBD1. This CDR3 region has 15 residues. CDR1 and CDR2 (germline): GTSNPN, SVGIG (reference sequence). CDR3 protein: CAWKAGAQDNYGYTF.

The chain is built from TRBV11-2 and TRBJ1-2; TCRdb gives TRBD1 as the D gene, but with no DNA this cannot be confirmed. Germline CDR1 reads SGHAT; CDR2 reads FQNNGV. The CDR3 spans 13 residues. CDR3 region: CASSLPGPYGYTF.

The chain carries TRBV20-1 and TRBJ2-3; TCRdb returns TRBD2, unconfirmable since there is no DNA. This CDR3 contains 14 residues. The germline V gene has CDR1 DFQATT and CDR2 SNEGSKA (reference sequence). CDR3 residues: CSASFSGRADTQYF.